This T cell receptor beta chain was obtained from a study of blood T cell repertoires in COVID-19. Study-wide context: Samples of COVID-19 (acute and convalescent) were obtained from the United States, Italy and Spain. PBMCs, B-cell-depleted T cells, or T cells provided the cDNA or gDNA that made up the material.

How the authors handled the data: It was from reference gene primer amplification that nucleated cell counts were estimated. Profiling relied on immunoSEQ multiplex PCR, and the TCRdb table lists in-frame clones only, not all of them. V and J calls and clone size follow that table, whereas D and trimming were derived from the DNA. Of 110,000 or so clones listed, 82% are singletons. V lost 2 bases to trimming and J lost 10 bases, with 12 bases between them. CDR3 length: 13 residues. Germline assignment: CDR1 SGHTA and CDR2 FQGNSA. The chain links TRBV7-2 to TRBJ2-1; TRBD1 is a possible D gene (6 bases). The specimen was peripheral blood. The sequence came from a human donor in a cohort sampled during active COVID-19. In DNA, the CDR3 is TGTGCCAGCAGCTTAATGTTTGGGACAGAGCAGTTCTTC. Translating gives CASSLMFGTEQFF.